This TCR beta chain was sequenced in a study of blood T cells in healthy people across ages. A second PCR, run for roughly 7 to 11 cycles, used a sample-barcoded 5' primer plus a J-beta primer mix. A template-switch adaptor with 12 random nucleotides tagged each cDNA molecule. TCRdb redid the calling of the 5' RACE reads with MiXCR, one entry per CDR3 protein. The table has approximately 800,000 distinct CDR3 sequences, 55% to 70% seen once. Findings and caveats of the study: Diversity estimates drawn from one million T cells were deemed underestimates.

Points on this clonotype: The antigen is undetermined.

Donor samples were obtained from healthy Caucasian individuals from Russia, aged about 6 to 95. Each sample used at least 6.5 million PBMCs. The CDR3 runs to 14 residues. Germline V gives CDR1 SNHLY, CDR2 FYNNEI. Trimming at V came to 8 bases and at J to 11 bases, leaving 12 bases not matched to a gene. This sequence originates from a man younger than 40 in good health. The rearrangement uses TRBV2 and TRBJ2-1; 10 bases map to TRBD1. Material: blood. CDR3 DNA: TGTGCCAGCCGGTGGGAGACAGGGGGCGATAAGCAGTTCTTC. Translating it yields CASRWETGGDKQFF.